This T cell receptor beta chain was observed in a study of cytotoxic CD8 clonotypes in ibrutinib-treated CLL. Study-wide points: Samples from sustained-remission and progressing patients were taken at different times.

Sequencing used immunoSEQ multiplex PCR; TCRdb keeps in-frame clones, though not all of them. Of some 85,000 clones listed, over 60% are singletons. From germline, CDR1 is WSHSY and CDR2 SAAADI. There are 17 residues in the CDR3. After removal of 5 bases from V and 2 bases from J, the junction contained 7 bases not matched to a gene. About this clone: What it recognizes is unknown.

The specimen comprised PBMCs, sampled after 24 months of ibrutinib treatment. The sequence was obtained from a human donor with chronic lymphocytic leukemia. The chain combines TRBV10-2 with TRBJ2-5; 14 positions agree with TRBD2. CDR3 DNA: TGCGCCAGCAGTAAAGGGACTAGCGGGAGAAAGCAAGAGACCCAGTACTTC. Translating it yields CASSKGTSGRKQETQYF.